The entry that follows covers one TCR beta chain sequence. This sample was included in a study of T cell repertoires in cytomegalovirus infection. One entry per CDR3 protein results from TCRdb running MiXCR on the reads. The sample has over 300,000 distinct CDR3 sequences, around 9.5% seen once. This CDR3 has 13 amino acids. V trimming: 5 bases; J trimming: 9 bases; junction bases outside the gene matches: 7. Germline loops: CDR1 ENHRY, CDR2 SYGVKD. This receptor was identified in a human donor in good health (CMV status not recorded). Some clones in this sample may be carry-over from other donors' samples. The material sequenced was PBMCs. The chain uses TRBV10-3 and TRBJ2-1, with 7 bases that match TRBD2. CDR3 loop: CAISLGGMGEQFF. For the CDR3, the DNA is TGTGCCATCAGTCTCGGGGGGATGGGTGAGCAGTTCTTC.